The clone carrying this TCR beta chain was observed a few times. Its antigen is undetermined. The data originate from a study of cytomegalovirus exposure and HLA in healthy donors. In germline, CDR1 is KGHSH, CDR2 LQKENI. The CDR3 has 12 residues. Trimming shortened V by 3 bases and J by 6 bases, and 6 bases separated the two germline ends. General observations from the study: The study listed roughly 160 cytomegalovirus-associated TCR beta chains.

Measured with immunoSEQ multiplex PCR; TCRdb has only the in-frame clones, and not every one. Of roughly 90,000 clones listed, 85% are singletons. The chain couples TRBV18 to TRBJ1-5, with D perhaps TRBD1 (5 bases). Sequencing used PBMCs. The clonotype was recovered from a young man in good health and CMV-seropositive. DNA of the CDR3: TGTGCCAGCTCACCGGGGGGTCAGCCCCAGCATTTT. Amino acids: CASSPGGQPQHF.